This TCR beta chain was captured by sequencing in a study of cytomegalovirus exposure and HLA in healthy donors. Study details: Earlier work reported 100 million or so unique TCR beta sequences from about 200 million T cells.

In the PCR, 60 Vbeta and 13 Jbeta primers were used. Per the authors' pipeline: Around 10 million shared chains were among tens of millions of unique TCR beta chains counted in a later analysis. Only in-frame clones appear in the TCRdb table, and some are missing; sequencing was by immunoSEQ multiplex PCR. That table supplies the V and J calls and clone size; D and trimming were determined from the DNA. This sample has 110,000 to 150,000 clones, with over 75% found just once. General study points: A missense DCLRE1C variant was associated with V- and J-gene trimming of TCR beta chains in a later analysis, and an independent cohort replicated the association.

Healthy people donating bone marrow made up the donors. As concerns this clone: Its matching antigen is unknown.

The sample was PBMCs. The TCR originated in a woman in her 50s in good health and CMV-seropositive.

This CDR3 is CASSRDSSGNTIYF. In DNA, the CDR3 is TGTGCCAGCAGTCGGGATTCCTCTGGAAACACCATATATTTT. J is TRBJ1-3 and V is TRBV5-6; the D is unclear. The germline CDR1 and CDR2 sequences are SGHDT and YYEEEE. Trimming removed 5 bases at V and 0 bases at J, with 9 bases between. The length of the CDR3 is 14 residues. Based on the CDR3 plus reference TRBV5-6 and TRBJ1-3, the full variable domain is DAGVTQSPTHLIKTRGQQVTLRCSPKSGHDTVSWYQQALGQGPQFIFQYYEEEERQRGNFPDRFSGHQFPNYSSELNVNALLLGDSALYLCASSRDSSGNTIYFGEGSWLTVV.